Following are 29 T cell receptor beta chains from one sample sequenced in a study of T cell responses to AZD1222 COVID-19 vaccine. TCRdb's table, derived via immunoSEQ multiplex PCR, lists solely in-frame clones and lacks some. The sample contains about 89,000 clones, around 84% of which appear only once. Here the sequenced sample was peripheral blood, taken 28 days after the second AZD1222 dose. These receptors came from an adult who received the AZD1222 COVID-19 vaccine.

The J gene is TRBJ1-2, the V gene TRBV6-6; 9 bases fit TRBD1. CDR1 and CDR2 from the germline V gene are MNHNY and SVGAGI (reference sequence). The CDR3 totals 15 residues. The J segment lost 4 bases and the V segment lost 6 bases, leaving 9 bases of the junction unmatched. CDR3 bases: TGTGCCAGCAGCCGAGGGGGACAGGGTCCCTATGGCTACACCTTC. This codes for CASSRGGQGPYGYTF.

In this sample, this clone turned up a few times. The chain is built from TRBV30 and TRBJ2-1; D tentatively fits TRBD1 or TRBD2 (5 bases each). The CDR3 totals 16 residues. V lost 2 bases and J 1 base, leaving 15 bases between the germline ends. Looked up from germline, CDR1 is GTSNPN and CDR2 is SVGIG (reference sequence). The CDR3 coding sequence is TGTGCCTGGAGTCCCCAGGGCTTAGCGTCCTACAATGAGCAGTTCTTC. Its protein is CAWSPQGLASYNEQFF. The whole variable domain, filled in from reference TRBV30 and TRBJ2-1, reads SQTIHQWPATLVQPVGSPLSLECTVEGTSNPNLYWYRQAAGRGLQLLFYSVGIGQISSEVPQNLSASRPQDRQFILSSKKLLLSDSGFYLCAWSPQGLASYNEQFFGPGTRLTVL.

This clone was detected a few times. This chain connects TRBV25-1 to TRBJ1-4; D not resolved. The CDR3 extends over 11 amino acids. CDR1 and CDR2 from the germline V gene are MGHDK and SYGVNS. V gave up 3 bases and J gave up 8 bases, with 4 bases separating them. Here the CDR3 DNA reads TGTGCCAGCAGTGAGACCGAAAAACTGTTTTTT. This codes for CASSETEKLFF.

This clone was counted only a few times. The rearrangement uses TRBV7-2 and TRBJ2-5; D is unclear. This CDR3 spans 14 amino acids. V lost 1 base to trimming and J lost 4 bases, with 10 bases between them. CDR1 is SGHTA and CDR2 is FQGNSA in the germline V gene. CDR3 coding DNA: TGTGCCAGCAGCTTAGGGAGCAGCTTAGAGACCCAGTACTTC. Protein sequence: CASSLGSSLETQYF.

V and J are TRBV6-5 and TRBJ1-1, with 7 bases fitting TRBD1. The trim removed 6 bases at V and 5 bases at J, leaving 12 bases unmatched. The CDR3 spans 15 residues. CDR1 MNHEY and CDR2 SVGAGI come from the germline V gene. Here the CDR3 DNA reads TGTGCCAGCAGGGGTTCAGCGACAGGGAAGACTGAAGCTTTCTTT. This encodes CASRGSATGKTEAFF.

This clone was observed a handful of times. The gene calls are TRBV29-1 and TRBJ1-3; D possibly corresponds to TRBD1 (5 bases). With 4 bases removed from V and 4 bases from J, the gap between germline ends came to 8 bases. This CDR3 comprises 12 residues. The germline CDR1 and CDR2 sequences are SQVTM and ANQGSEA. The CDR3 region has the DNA TGCAGCGTTGGGACAATCGGAAACACCATATATTTT. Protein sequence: CSVGTIGNTIYF.

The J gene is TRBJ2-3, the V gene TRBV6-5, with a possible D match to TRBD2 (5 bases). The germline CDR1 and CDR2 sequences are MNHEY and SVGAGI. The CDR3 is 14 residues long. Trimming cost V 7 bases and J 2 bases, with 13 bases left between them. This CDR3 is CASIGSGYTDTQYF. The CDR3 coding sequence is TGTGCCAGCATAGGGTCGGGATACACAGATACGCAGTATTTT.

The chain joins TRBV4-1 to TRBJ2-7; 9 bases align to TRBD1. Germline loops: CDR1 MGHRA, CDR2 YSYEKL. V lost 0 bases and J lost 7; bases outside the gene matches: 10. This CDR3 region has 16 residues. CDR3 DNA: TGCGCCAGCAGCCAAGATATGACAGGGGGGGTGAGGGAGCAGTACTTC. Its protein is CASSQDMTGGVREQYF.

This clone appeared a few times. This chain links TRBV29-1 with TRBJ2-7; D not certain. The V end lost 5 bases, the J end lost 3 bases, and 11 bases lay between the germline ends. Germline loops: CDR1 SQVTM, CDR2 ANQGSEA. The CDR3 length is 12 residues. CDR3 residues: CSVFEGIYEQYF. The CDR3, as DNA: TGCAGCGTTTTTGAAGGGATCTACGAGCAGTACTTC.

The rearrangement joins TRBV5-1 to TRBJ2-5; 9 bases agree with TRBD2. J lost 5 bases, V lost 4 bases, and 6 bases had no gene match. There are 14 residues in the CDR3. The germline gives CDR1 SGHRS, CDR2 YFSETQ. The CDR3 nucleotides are TGCGCCAGCAGCCGGACTAGCGTAGGGGAGACCCAGTACTTC. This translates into CASSRTSVGETQYF.

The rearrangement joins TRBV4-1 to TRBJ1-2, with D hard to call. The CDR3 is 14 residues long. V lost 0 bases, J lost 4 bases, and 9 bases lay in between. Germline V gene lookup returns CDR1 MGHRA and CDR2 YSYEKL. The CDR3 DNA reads TGCGCCAGCAGCCAAGAACAGTTACGCTATGGCTACACCTTC. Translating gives CASSQEQLRYGYTF.

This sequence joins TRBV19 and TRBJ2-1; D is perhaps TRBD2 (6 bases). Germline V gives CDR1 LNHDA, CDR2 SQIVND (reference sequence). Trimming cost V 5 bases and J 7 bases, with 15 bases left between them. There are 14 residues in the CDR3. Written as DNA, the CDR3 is TGTGCCAGTAGTTCCCCTGGGGACTGGAATGAGCAGTTCTTC. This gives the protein CASSSPGDWNEQFF.

For the CDR3, the DNA is TGTGCCTGGAGTGTAGGGCAGAGCTATCAGCCCCAGCATTTT. It is translated as CAWSVGQSYQPQHF. The rearrangement links TRBV30 to TRBJ1-5; D is unresolved. V was trimmed by 0 bases and J by 5 bases, leaving 11 bases between them. From germline, CDR1 is GTSNPN and CDR2 SVGIG (reference sequence). The CDR3 loop spans 14 amino acids. Looking up the rest from reference TRBV30 and TRBJ1-5 gives the full variable domain: SQTIHQWPATLVQPVGSPLSLECTVEGTSNPNLYWYRQAAGRGLQLLFYSVGIGQISSEVPQNLSASRPQDRQFILSSKKLLLSDSGFYLCAWSVGQSYQPQHFGDGTRLSIL.

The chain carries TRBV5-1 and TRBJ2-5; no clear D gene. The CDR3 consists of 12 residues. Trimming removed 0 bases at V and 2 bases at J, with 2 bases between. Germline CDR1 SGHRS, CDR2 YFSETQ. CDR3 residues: CASSLGQETQYF. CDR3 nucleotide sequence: TGCGCCAGCAGCTTGGGACAAGAGACCCAGTACTTC.

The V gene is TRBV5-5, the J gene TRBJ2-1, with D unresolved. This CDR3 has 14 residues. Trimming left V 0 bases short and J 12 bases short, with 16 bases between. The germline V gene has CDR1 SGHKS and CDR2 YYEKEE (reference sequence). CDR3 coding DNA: TGTGCCAGCAGCTTGGTCTCCTCTTTGAACATGCAGTTCTTC. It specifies CASSLVSSLNMQFF.

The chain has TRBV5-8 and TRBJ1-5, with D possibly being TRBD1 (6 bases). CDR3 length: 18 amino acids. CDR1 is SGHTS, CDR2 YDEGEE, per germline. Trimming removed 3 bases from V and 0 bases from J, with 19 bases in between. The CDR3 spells CASSSEQGIRYSNQPQHF. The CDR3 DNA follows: TGTGCCAGCAGCTCCGAACAGGGTATACGGTATAGCAATCAGCCCCAGCATTTT.

CDR3 protein: CASTLGTGGHNEQFF. In DNA form, the CDR3 reads TGTGCCAGCACCCTGGGGACAGGGGGCCACAATGAGCAGTTCTTC. V is TRBV11-2 and J is TRBJ2-1, with 12 positions matching TRBD1. The length of the CDR3 is 15 residues. CDR1 and CDR2 from the germline V gene are SGHAT and FQNNGV. The trim removed 7 bases at V and 5 bases at J, leaving 6 bases unmatched.

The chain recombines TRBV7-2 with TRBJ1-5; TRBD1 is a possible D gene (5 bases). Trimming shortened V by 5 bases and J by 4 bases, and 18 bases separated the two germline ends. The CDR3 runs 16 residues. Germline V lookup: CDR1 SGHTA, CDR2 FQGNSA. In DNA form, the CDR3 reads TGTGCCAGCAGCGAAGTAGGGACCCGGGGGAATCAGCCCCAGCATTTT. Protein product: CASSEVGTRGNQPQHF.

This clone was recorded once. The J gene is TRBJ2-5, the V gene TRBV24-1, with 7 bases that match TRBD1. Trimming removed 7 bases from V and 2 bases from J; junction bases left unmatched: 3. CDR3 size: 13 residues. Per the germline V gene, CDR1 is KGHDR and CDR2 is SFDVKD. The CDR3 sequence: CATRGQPQETQYF. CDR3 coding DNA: TGTGCCACCAGGGGACAGCCTCAAGAGACCCAGTACTTC.

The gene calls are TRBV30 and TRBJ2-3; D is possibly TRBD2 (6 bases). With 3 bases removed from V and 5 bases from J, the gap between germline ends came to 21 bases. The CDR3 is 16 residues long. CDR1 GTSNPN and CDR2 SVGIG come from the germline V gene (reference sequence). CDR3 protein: CAWSPGRGTRGDTQYF. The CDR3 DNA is TGTGCCTGGAGCCCCGGCCGGGGGACCCGGGGAGATACGCAGTATTTT.

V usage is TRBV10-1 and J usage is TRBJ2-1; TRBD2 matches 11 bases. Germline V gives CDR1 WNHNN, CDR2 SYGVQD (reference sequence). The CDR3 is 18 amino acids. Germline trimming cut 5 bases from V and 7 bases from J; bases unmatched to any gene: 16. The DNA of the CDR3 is TGCGCCAGCAGTCACCACTCAGGGGGTAGCGGGAGGGAGAATGAGCAGTTCTTC. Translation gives CASSHHSGGSGRENEQFF.

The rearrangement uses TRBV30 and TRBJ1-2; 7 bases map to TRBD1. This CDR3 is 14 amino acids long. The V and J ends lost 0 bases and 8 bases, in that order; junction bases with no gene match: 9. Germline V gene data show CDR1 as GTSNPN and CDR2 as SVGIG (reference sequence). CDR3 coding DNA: TGTGCCTGGAGTGTGGACAGGCCGGTTGGGGGCTACACCTTC. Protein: CAWSVDRPVGGYTF.

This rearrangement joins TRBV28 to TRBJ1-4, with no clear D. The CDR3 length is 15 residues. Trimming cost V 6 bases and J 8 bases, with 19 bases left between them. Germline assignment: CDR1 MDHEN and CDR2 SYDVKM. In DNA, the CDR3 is TGTGCCAGCAGCTCCACGGGCGCCGGCGGCGAAAAACTGTTTTTT. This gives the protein CASSSTGAGGEKLFF.

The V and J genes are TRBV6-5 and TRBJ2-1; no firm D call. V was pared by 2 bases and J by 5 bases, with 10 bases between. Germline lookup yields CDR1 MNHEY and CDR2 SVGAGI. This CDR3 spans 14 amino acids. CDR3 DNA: TGTGCCAGCAGTTACGGGGATAGAAACAATGAGCAGTTCTTC. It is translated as CASSYGDRNNEQFF.

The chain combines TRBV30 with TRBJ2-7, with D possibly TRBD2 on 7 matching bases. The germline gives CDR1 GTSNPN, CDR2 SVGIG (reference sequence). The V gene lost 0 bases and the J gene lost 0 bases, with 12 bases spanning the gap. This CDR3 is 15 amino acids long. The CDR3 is CAWSVRGGPSYEQYF. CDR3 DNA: TGTGCCTGGAGTGTAAGGGGGGGCCCCTCCTACGAGCAGTACTTC.

CDR3: CASSQMREQETQYF. As DNA, the CDR3 is TGTGCCAGCAGTCAAATGCGGGAGCAAGAGACCCAGTACTTC. This chain connects TRBV3-1 (or the pseudogene TRBV3-2) to TRBJ2-5, with TRBD2 matching 7 bases. V gave up 6 bases and J gave up 2 bases; unmatched junction bases: 6. The CDR3 has 14 residues. CDR1 and CDR2 from the germline V gene are LGHDT and YNNKEL (reference sequence).

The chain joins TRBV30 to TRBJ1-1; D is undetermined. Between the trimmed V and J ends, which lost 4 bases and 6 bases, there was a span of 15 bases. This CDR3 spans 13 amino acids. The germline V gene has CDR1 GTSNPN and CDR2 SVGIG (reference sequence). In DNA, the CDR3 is TGTGCCTGGATGAAGTTGCGCTGGGCTGAAGCTTTCTTT. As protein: CAWMKLRWAEAFF.

CDR3 residues: CASSWGSLKVGEQYF. The CDR3 nucleotides read TGCGCCAGCAGCTGGGGAAGCCTTAAAGTCGGCGAGCAGTACTTC. The chain recombines TRBV5-1 with TRBJ2-7; D remains unclear. The germline gives CDR1 SGHRS, CDR2 YFSETQ. The CDR3 totals 15 residues. The V and J ends lost 3 bases and 6 bases respectively, with 19 bases between them.

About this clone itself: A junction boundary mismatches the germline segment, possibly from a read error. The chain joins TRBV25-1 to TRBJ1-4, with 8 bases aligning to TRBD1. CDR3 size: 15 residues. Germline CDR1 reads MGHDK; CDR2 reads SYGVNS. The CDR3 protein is CASRDTGGRNEKLFF. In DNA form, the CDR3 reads TGTGCCAGCCGTGACACAGGGGGGCGTAATGAAAAACTGTTTTTT. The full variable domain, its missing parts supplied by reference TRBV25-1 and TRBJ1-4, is EADIYQTPRYLVIGTGKKITLECSQTMGHDKMYWYQQDPGMELHLIHYSYGVNSTEKGDLSSESTVSRIRTEHFPLTLESARPSHTSQYLCASRDTGGRNEKLFFGSGTQLSVL.